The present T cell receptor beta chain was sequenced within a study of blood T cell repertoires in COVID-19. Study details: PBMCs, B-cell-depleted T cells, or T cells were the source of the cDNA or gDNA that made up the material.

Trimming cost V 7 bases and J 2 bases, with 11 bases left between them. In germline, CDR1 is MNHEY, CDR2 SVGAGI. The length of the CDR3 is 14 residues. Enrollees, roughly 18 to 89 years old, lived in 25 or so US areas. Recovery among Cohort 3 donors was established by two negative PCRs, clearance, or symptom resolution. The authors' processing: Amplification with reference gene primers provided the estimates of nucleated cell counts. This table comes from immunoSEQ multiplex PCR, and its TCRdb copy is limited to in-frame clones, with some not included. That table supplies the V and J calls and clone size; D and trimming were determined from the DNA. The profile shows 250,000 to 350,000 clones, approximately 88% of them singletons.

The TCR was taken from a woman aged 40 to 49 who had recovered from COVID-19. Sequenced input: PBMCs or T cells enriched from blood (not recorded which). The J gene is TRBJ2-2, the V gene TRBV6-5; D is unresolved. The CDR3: CASKRTLNTGELFF. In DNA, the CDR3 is TGTGCCAGCAAAAGAACTTTAAACACCGGGGAGCTGTTTTTT.